This TCR beta chain was recovered during a study of CD8+CD57+ T cells in acquired aplastic anemia. Overall study: The DNA of sorted CD4+ and CD8+ cells averaged 3.2 ug. Overall study findings and caveats: The number of CD8+ CDR3 sequences shared by patients and controls was about 30.

The CDR3 sequence is 13 residues long. The germline V gene encodes CDR1 SQVTM and CDR2 ANQGSEA. V lost 5 bases, J lost 1 base, and 9 bases lay in between. Genomic DNA constituted the template upon which TCR beta VDJ and CDR3 profiling was performed. TCRdb recomputed calls from the reads with MiXCR, one row per CDR3 protein. The sample lists 100,000 to 150,000 distinct CDR3 sequences; about 40% were seen once. This clonotype was recorded many times. Its antigen remains unidentified. Patients chosen for sequencing had CD8+CD57+ cells that had expanded, as shown by flow cytometry. This clonotype was sampled from a human donor with aplastic anemia. V is TRBV29-1 and J is TRBJ1-5; D gene ambiguous. Sequences were obtained from sorted CD4+, CD8+, or CD8+CD57+ T cells (not recorded which) from PBMCs. As DNA, the CDR3 is TGCAGCGTTCGGGCGACGAGCAATCAGCCCCAGCATTTT. Amino acid sequence: CSVRATSNQPQHF.